This is a list of T cell receptor beta chains from one sample in a study of blood T cell repertoires in COVID-19. Profiling relied on immunoSEQ multiplex PCR, and the TCRdb table lists in-frame clones only, not all of them. The profile shows a few hundred thousand clones, 85% to 90% of them singletons. Sequenced: PBMCs or T cells enriched from blood (not recorded which). The origin of the receptors is a man younger than 35 who had recovered from COVID-19. Both conserved end residues are part of each CDR3. D genes are given only for firm matches. Clone size appears in some rows only: once, few, many, or a class for an expanded clone.

J,size,V,D,DNA,CDR3
TRBJ1-2,NA,TRBV7-9,NA,TGTGCCAGCAGCTTAGCTAGCCCGCGAAGAGGAGATGGCTACACCTTC,CASSLASPRRGDGYTF
TRBJ2-7,NA,TRBV19,NA,TGTGCCAGTAGGCCTCGCCGGTCGGCCTACGAGCAGTACTTC,CASRPRRSAYEQYF
TRBJ1-2,NA,TRBV18,TRBD1,TGTGCCAGCTCACTGGACAGGGGGCTCGGCTACACCTTC,CASSLDRGLGYTF
TRBJ1-1,NA,TRBV7-2,NA,TGTGCCAGCAGCTCATACAGGGAATGGGTCGGGACTGAAGCTTTCTTT,CASSSYREWVGTEAFF
TRBJ2-5,NA,TRBV12-3/TRBV12-4,NA,TGTGCCAAGCTACTAGAGCAAGAGACCCAGTACTTC,CAKLLEQETQYF
TRBJ2-7,NA,TRBV21-1,NA,TGTGCCAGCAGCAATTCCAGGGGATCCAACTACGAGCAGTACTTC,CASSNSRGSNYEQYF
TRBJ2-1,NA,TRBV5-1,TRBD2,TGCGCCAGCAGCTTAGGGACTATCAATGAGCAGTTCTTC,CASSLGTINEQFF
TRBJ1-1,NA,TRBV28,TRBD1,TGTGCCAGCATCGGGACAGAGATGAACACTGAAGCTTTCTTT,CASIGTEMNTEAFF
TRBJ2-3,NA,TRBV6-4,TRBD2,TGTGCCAGCAGTGATTTCTTAAAAGCGGGGGGGCCGACTAGCACAGATACGCAGTATTTT,CASSDFLKAGGPTSTDTQYF
TRBJ2-5,NA,TRBV11-2,NA,TGTGCCAGCAGCTTAGTCTCCGCCGGGGGAGAGACCCAGTACTTC,CASSLVSAGGETQYF
TRBJ1-1,NA,TRBV28,NA,TGTGCCAGCAGAGGCAGGGTGAACACTGAAGCTTTCTTT,CASRGRVNTEAFF
TRBJ1-1,NA,TRBV2,NA,TGTGCCAGCACTCAAAAGCAGGGAATTAACACTGAAGCTTTCTTT,CASTQKQGINTEAFF
TRBJ1-2,NA,TRBV2,NA,TGTGCCAGCAGTGTACTACCCGAGGGTGGAGGGAACTATGGCTACACCTTC,CASSVLPEGGGNYGYTF
TRBJ2-1,NA,TRBV6-6,TRBD2,TGTGCCACCTGGGGGAGCGGGAGTAGTAGAGATGAGCAGTTCTTC,CATWGSGSSRDEQFF
TRBJ1-6,NA,TRBV5-6,TRBD1,TGTGCCAGCAGTTTTCGGGACAGGGATTCACCCCTCCACTTT,CASSFRDRDSPLHF
TRBJ1-6,few,TRBV28,TRBD1,TGTGCCAGCGGGGACAGTCTTAATTCACCCCTCCACTTT,CASGDSLNSPLHF
TRBJ1-2,NA,TRBV10-3,NA,TGTGCCATCAAGGACTTTCTCTATGGCTACACCTTC,CAIKDFLYGYTF
TRBJ1-1,few,TRBV7-9,NA,TGTGCCAGCAGACCGAGGCAGGGGATCACTGAAGCTTTCTTT,CASRPRQGITEAFF
TRBJ2-7,NA,TRBV5-5,TRBD1,TGTGCCAGCAGCTACCTACCGGGACAGGGAACCTACGAGCAGTACTTC,CASSYLPGQGTYEQYF
TRBJ2-1,NA,TRBV21-1,NA,TGTGCCAGCAGCCGGGACAGGGGCTACAATGAGCAGTTCTTC,CASSRDRGYNEQFF
TRBJ1-1,NA,TRBV6-5,NA,TGTGCCAGCTCAACCCCCGGTGAAGAGGAAGCTTTCTTT,CASSTPGEEEAFF
TRBJ2-7,NA,TRBV19,NA,TGTGCCAGTAGTATAAGCTGGGGCCCTCTCTACGAGCAGTACTTC,CASSISWGPLYEQYF
TRBJ2-2,NA,TRBV11-3,TRBD2,TGTGCCAGCAGCGGGACTAGCGGGAGAGGGGAGCTGTTTTTT,CASSGTSGRGELFF
TRBJ1-1,NA,TRBV5-4,NA,TGTGCCAGCAGCCCGAATTTGAGGGTTGAAGCTTTCTTT,CASSPNLRVEAFF
TRBJ1-2,NA,TRBV7-3,NA,TGTGCCAGCAGCTTAACAGGGGGTGACTATGGCTACACCTTC,CASSLTGGDYGYTF
TRBJ2-3,NA,TRBV5-1,NA,TGCGCCAGCAGCGTATCGGGTGAGAAGACGCAGTATTTT,CASSVSGEKTQYF
TRBJ1-4,NA,TRBV5-1,NA,TGCGCCAGCGGGAAAGGGCAGGGAAGGTCCCCTTATGAAAAACTGTTTTTT,CASGKGQGRSPYEKLFF
TRBJ1-2,NA,TRBV2,TRBD1,TGTGCCAGCAGCCCTGGACAGGGGGCAAGCTATGGCTACACCTTC,CASSPGQGASYGYTF
TRBJ1-1,NA,TRBV7-9,TRBD1,TGTGCCAGCAGCTTAGAGGGTGCCCCAGGGGGCCGGTACACTGAAGCTTTCTTT,CASSLEGAPGGRYTEAFF
TRBJ2-3,NA,TRBV28,TRBD1,TGTGCCAGCAGAGACACTTTCGGACAGGGGAAAGATACGCAGTATTTT,CASRDTFGQGKDTQYF
TRBJ2-1,NA,TRBV7-9,TRBD2,TGTGCCAGCAGCTCGAGCGGGAGCTATGAGCAGTTCTTC,CASSSSGSYEQFF
TRBJ1-1,NA,TRBV6-5,TRBD1,TGTGCCAGCAGTTCTCAGGGGGCCGGGGACACTGAAGCTTTCTTT,CASSSQGAGDTEAFF
TRBJ2-3,NA,TRBV2,TRBD1,TGTGCCAGCAGACAGGGGGTGGCGGATACGCAGTATTTT,CASRQGVADTQYF
TRBJ2-1,NA,TRBV5-6,NA,TGTGCCAGCAGCTCCCTGGGCGGCCCGGGGGAGGATGAGCAGTTCTTC,CASSSLGGPGEDEQFF
TRBJ1-2,NA,TRBV29-1,NA,TGCAGCGTCGAGGCCATTGAAGGCTACACCTTC,CSVEAIEGYTF
TRBJ2-7,NA,TRBV7-9,NA,TGTGCCAGCAGCTCGAGCGACGCCGAGCAGTACTTC,CASSSSDAEQYF